This TCR beta chain is from a study of blood T cell repertoires in COVID-19. The wider study: The samples span acute and convalescent COVID-19 from the United States, Italy and Spain. Sources were T cells, B-cell-depleted T cells, or PBMCs; the material itself was cDNA or gDNA.

How the authors handled the data: Estimation of nucleated cell counts was performed using reference gene primer amplification. The method was immunoSEQ multiplex PCR; TCRdb's version includes in-frame clones alone and lacks a portion of them. For V, J and clone size, that table is used; D and trimming come from the DNA. This table has roughly 39,000 clones, approximately 92% appearing once. Per the germline V gene, CDR1 is MNHNS and CDR2 is SASEGT. CDR3 size: 14 residues. V was pared by 1 base and J by 1 base, with 5 bases between. The receptor comes from a man aged 25 to 40 with active or convalescent COVID-19. The sequenced sample consisted of peripheral blood. This chain joins TRBV6-1 and TRBJ1-5; D call uncertain. CDR3 bases: TGTGCCAGCAGTGAAGGAGGCAGCAATCAGCCCCAGCATTTT. Its protein product is CASSEGGSNQPQHF.